This T cell receptor beta chain stems from a study of immune characterization of retroperitoneal liposarcoma. TCRdb itself ran the PCR reads through MiXCR, one entry per CDR3 protein. The table has about 10,000 distinct CDR3 sequences, roughly a quarter seen once. Germline lookup yields CDR1 SGHTA and CDR2 FQGTGA. The V end was cut by 5 bases, the J end by 1 base, with 7 bases between. The CDR3 has 13 residues. Judged by abundance, this clonotype is medium-sized (0.01 to 0.1%). What was sequenced was tumor tissue. The J gene is TRBJ2-3, the V gene TRBV7-3; D is ambiguous. The receptor comes from a male donor with retroperitoneal liposarcoma. The CDR3, as DNA: TGTGCCAGCAGCCCGACTCGCACAGATACGCAGTATTTT. Protein sequence: CASSPTRTDTQYF.